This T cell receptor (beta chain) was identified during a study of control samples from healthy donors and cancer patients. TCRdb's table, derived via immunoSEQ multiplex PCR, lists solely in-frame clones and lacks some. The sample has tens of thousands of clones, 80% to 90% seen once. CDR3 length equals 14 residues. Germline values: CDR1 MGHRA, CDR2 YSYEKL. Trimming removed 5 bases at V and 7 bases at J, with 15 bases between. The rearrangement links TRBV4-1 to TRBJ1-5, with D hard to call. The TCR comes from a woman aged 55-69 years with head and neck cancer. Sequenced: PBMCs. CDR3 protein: CASSDPIRGQPQHF. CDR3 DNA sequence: TGCGCCAGCAGCGACCCCATTAGAGGACAGCCCCAGCATTTT.